Shown below are 4 T cell receptor beta chains from a single sample sequenced in a study of regulatory T cells in long-lasting Graves disease. Assembly of TCR beta libraries relied on iRepertoire HTBI primers together with Arm-PCR of CDR3 regions. TCRdb processed the multiplex PCR reads anew with MiXCR; each CDR3 protein has one entry. This sample has approximately 400,000 distinct CDR3 sequences; under 15% occur once, and the top ten carry approximately 15%. Time point meaning: newly diagnosed GD, antithyroid drugs for less than 3 months. Making the TCR library involved RNA that had been extracted from PBMCs. Separately, the same data were catalogued under a study of T cells in Graves' hyperthyroidism and ophthalmopathy.

The specimen was peripheral blood mononuclear cells (PBMCs), collected at new diagnosis, from a patient treated with antithyroid drugs. Every receptor here comes from a woman aged 30 to 39 with Graves disease.

This clonotype has at least ten counts. The chain is built from TRBV3-1 and TRBJ2-3; D could derive from TRBD1 or TRBD2 (5 bases each). Germline V lookup: CDR1 LGHDT, CDR2 YNNKEL (reference sequence). Trimming left V 0 bases short and J 6 bases short, with 16 bases between. CDR3 length: 16 residues. CDR3 nucleotides: TGTGCCAGCAGCCAAGATATTGGTTGGGGGTCTGATACGCAGTATTTT. Protein sequence: CASSQDIGWGSDTQYF.

This clonotype was seen many times. Germline is not matched at one junction end, which may reflect a read error. The CDR3 protein is CASSPGGAAGSFVLF. CDR3 coding DNA: TGTGCCAGCAGTCCCGGGGGGGCCGCAGGTTCCTTTGTGCTCTTC. V and J are TRBV12-3 or TRBV12-4 and TRBJ2-1; 8 nucleotides align to TRBD2. CDR3 length: 15 amino acids.

To note about this clonotype: A read error may explain this, as a much larger clone is one base away. The chain uses TRBV6-2 or TRBV6-3 and TRBJ2-5; TRBD2 is a possible D gene (5 bases). The germline V gene has CDR1 MNHEY and CDR2 SVGEGT. This CDR3 contains 14 residues. The CDR3 nucleotides are TGTGTCAGCAGTTACTCGTTCGGGGAAGAGACCCAGTACTTC. Its translation is CVSSYSFGEETQYF.

This clonotype was picked up many times. The genes are TRBV20-1 and TRBJ2-7; 7 nucleotides align to TRBD1. This CDR3 comprises 12 residues. Germline CDR1 reads DFQATT; CDR2 reads SNEGSKA (reference sequence). Germline trimming cut 6 bases from V and 7 bases from J; bases unmatched to any gene: 9. Here the CDR3 DNA reads TGCAGTGCCCCAAGGGGGCAAAGGGAGCAGTACTTC. Translating it yields CSAPRGQREQYF.